What follows are 32 T cell receptor beta chains derived from one specimen sequenced in a study of cytomegalovirus exposure and HLA in healthy donors. Use of 60 Vbeta and 13 Jbeta primers characterized the PCR. Using immunoSEQ multiplex PCR, the repertoire was profiled, and TCRdb retains in-frame clones only, with some absent. The table includes some 130,000 clones, around 77% detected once. Sequenced: PBMCs. All receptors derive from a male donor in good health and CMV-seropositive.

This clone was counted a few times. The chain employs TRBV4-2 and TRBJ2-2, with TRBD2 matching over 7 bases. Per the germline V gene, CDR1 is LGHNA and CDR2 is YNFKEQ. Losses at the gene ends were 1 base for V and 5 bases for J; bases not matched to a gene: 7. This CDR3 has 16 amino acids. CDR3 loop: CASSQGLADTTGELFF. The CDR3 DNA reads TGTGCCAGCAGCCAAGGCCTAGCGGACACTACCGGGGAGCTGTTTTTT.

This chain links TRBV2 with TRBJ1-1; D unclear. This CDR3 contains 12 residues. Germline lookup yields CDR1 SNHLY and CDR2 FYNNEI. The V end lost 7 bases, the J end lost 7 bases, and 13 bases lay between the germline ends. The CDR3 DNA is TGTGCCAGCACCTTCGACCGCGGTGAAGCTTTCTTT. This sequence encodes CASTFDRGEAFF.

This clone turned up a few times. The chain employs TRBV6-6 and TRBJ2-7; possibly TRBD1 for D (5 bases). The V end lost 5 bases, the J end lost 3 bases, and 8 bases lay between the germline ends. The CDR3 spans 12 residues. Germline V gene lookup returns CDR1 MNHNY and CDR2 SVGAGI (reference sequence). CDR3 nucleotides: TGTGCCAGCAGTACCGACAGCTACGAGCAGTACTTC. It encodes CASSTDSYEQYF.

Here the CDR3 DNA reads TGTGCCAGCAGCGAAGCCGGGACTAGCATAGCTCATACGCAGTATTTT. Translating it yields CASSEAGTSIAHTQYF. The chain couples TRBV9 to TRBJ2-3; 9 bases match TRBD2. The CDR3 has 16 residues. The germline V gene has CDR1 SGDLS and CDR2 YYNGEE. Germline trimming cut 3 bases from V and 7 bases from J; bases unmatched to any gene: 12.

The chain employs TRBV4-2 and TRBJ1-2; maybe TRBD1 (6 bases). The V gene lost 0 bases and the J gene lost 6 bases, with 11 bases spanning the gap. The CDR3 loop spans 14 amino acids. Germline V gene sequence: CDR1 LGHNA, CDR2 YNFKEQ. CDR3 region: CASSQEGGGDGYTF. The CDR3 coding sequence is TGTGCCAGCAGCCAAGAAGGGGGTGGTGATGGCTACACCTTC.

J is TRBJ1-1 and V is TRBV5-4; TRBD1 matches 8 bases. The V segment lost 4 bases and the J segment 10 bases; nucleotides outside the gene matches: 6. The germline V gene has CDR1 SGHNT and CDR2 YYREEE (reference sequence). The CDR3 loop spans 12 amino acids. For the CDR3, the DNA is TGTGCCAGCAGCCTGGACAGGGTGGGAGCTTTCTTT. Translating gives CASSLDRVGAFF.

As concerns this clone: The sample has other DNA sequences that encode this CDR3 too. The chain employs TRBV19 and TRBJ1-5; D possibly corresponds to TRBD1 (5 bases). V was pared by 4 bases and J by 0 bases, with 10 bases between. This CDR3 is 15 amino acids long. Germline V gene sequence: CDR1 LNHDA, CDR2 SQIVND (reference sequence). CDR3 protein: CASSSPGISNQPQHF. The CDR3 DNA follows: TGTGCCAGTAGTAGTCCAGGGATTAGCAATCAGCCCCAGCATTTT.

The gene calls are TRBV7-2 and TRBJ2-1; 9 nucleotides agree with TRBD1. Germline trimming cut 4 bases from V and 9 bases from J; bases unmatched to any gene: 7. This CDR3 contains 14 residues. In germline, CDR1 is SGHTA, CDR2 FQGNSA. This CDR3 is CASSSDRGRSEQFF. CDR3 coding DNA: TGTGCCAGCAGCTCCGACAGGGGGAGAAGTGAGCAGTTCTTC.

The V and J genes are TRBV7-3 and TRBJ2-5, with D maybe TRBD1 (5 bases). This CDR3 comprises 13 residues. Trimming stripped 6 bases from V and 1 base from J, with 9 bases between. From germline, CDR1 is SGHTA and CDR2 FQGTGA. The CDR3 sequence: CASSYRSQETQYF. The DNA of the CDR3 is TGTGCCAGCAGTTACAGGAGCCAAGAGACCCAGTACTTC.

The gene calls are TRBV5-5 and TRBJ1-1; D remains unclear. This CDR3 region has 13 residues. V was shortened by 2 bases and J by 3 bases, with 8 bases between the two germline ends. CDR1 and CDR2 (germline): SGHKS, YYEKEE (reference sequence). DNA for the CDR3: TGTGCCAGCAGCTTAACTGGAGACACTGAAGCTTTCTTT. Translation: CASSLTGDTEAFF.

The chain joins TRBV10-3 to TRBJ2-7, with a tentative D call TRBD2 (5 bases). This CDR3 spans 15 amino acids. Germline V lookup: CDR1 ENHRY, CDR2 SYGVKD. Between the trimmed V and J ends, which lost 2 bases and 6 bases, there was a span of 17 bases. The CDR3 reads CAISEPAGEKLEQYF. The CDR3 DNA is TGTGCCATCAGTGAGCCCGCGGGTGAGAAGCTCGAGCAGTACTTC.

CDR3 nucleotide sequence: TGCGCCAGCAGCGGGACAGACCAAGAGACCCAGTACTTC. Protein product: CASSGTDQETQYF. The genes are TRBV5-1 and TRBJ2-5, with 7 bases fitting TRBD1. Trimming at V came to 4 bases and at J to 0 bases, leaving 0 bases not matched to a gene. Germline V lookup: CDR1 SGHRS, CDR2 YFSETQ. The CDR3 consists of 13 residues.

This chain links TRBV5-1 with TRBJ2-5, with 7 bases lining up with TRBD2. J gave up 2 bases and V 0 bases, and 4 bases lay outside the gene matches. The CDR3 length is 15 residues. Looked up from germline, CDR1 is SGHRS and CDR2 is YFSETQ. The CDR3 is CASSLEPSGQETQYF. DNA of the CDR3: TGCGCCAGCAGCTTGGAGCCTAGCGGTCAAGAGACCCAGTACTTC.

The rearrangement joins TRBV5-1 to TRBJ2-3; 14 bases map to TRBD2. The V segment lost 0 bases and the J segment 2 bases; nucleotides outside the gene matches: 5. CDR1 and CDR2 from the germline V gene are SGHRS and YFSETQ. CDR3 length: 18 residues. The CDR3 nucleotides read TGCGCCAGCAGCTTGGGACTAGCGGGAGGGCGAAACACAGATACGCAGTATTTT. It is translated as CASSLGLAGGRNTDTQYF.

The rearrangement joins TRBV28 to TRBJ1-2, with TRBD1 matching 11 bases. There are 14 residues in the CDR3. With 3 bases clipped from V and 5 bases from J, the junction kept 2 bases outside the gene matches. CDR1 MDHEN and CDR2 SYDVKM come from the germline V gene. CDR3 bases: TGTGCCAGCAGTTTGGGGGACAGGGGGTATGGCTACACCTTC. Residues: CASSLGDRGYGYTF.

This chain connects TRBV6-1 to TRBJ1-5; maybe TRBD1 (5 bases). Germline V gene lookup returns CDR1 MNHNS and CDR2 SASEGT. The CDR3 runs to 14 residues. Deletions cut 4 bases from V and 6 bases from J, with 13 bases between. The CDR3 nucleotides are TGTGCCAGCAGTGTTGGGGGGGGAAGTCAGCCCCAGCATTTT. Encoded protein: CASSVGGGSQPQHF.

The chain is built from TRBV27 and TRBJ1-1, with D maybe TRBD1 (5 bases). Trimming pared 0 bases from V and 0 bases from J, leaving 8 bases between. The CDR3 runs to 15 residues. Germline V gene sequence: CDR1 MNHEY, CDR2 SMNVEV (reference sequence). The CDR3, as DNA: TGTGCCAGCAGTTTATCACCAGGGCTGAACACTGAAGCTTTCTTT. Translation gives CASSLSPGLNTEAFF.

The chain is built from TRBV4-2 and TRBJ2-2; 13 nucleotides align to TRBD2. Germline CDR1 and CDR2: LGHNA and YNFKEQ. The CDR3 totals 18 residues. The junction had 10 bases not matched to a gene; V was cut back by 1 base and J by 8 bases. This CDR3 reads CASSQGVTSGGAWGELFF. As DNA, the CDR3 is TGTGCCAGCAGCCAAGGGGTTACTAGCGGGGGGGCTTGGGGGGAGCTGTTTTTT.

The J gene is TRBJ1-6, the V gene TRBV11-2; 8 bases align to TRBD1. With V trimmed by 1 base and J by 7 bases, 0 bases remained unmatched. Germline V gene data show CDR1 as SGHAT and CDR2 as FQNNGV. This CDR3 is built from 14 residues. CDR3 DNA: TGTGCCAGCAGCTTAGGGACAGGGAATTCACCCCTCCACTTT. Translation gives CASSLGTGNSPLHF.

V usage is TRBV27 and J usage is TRBJ2-7, with 7 bases lining up with TRBD2. The CDR3 loop spans 13 amino acids. From germline, CDR1 is MNHEY and CDR2 SMNVEV (reference sequence). J lost 4 bases, V lost 4 bases, and 4 bases had no gene match. The CDR3 here is CASSWGGRYEQYF. The CDR3 DNA reads as TGTGCCAGCAGTTGGGGGGGTCGTTACGAGCAGTACTTC.

The chain recombines TRBV19 with TRBJ2-3; 8 nucleotides align to TRBD1. Germline CDR1 is LNHDA and CDR2 is SQIVND (reference sequence). Losses at the gene ends were 3 bases for V and 3 bases for J; bases not matched to a gene: 14. The CDR3 is made up of 18 amino acids. CDR3 coding DNA: TGTGCCAGTAGTATTGGACCCACAGGGGGGAGTATTACAGATACGCAGTATTTT. Its protein product is CASSIGPTGGSITDTQYF. Full variable domain (remainder filled in from reference TRBV19 and TRBJ2-3): DGGITQSPKYLFRKEGQNVTLSCEQNLNHDAMYWYRQDPGQGLRLIYYSQIVNDFQKGDIAEGYSVSREKKESFPLTVTSAQKNPTAFYLCASSIGPTGGSITDTQYFGPGTRLTVL.

J is TRBJ2-7 and V is TRBV12-2; TRBD1 reflects the table's D call only, with no check against the DNA. TRBV12-2 is labeled a pseudogene. The CDR3 has 16 residues. Here the CDR3 reads CASRLGLGQVPYEQYF. DNA of the CDR3: TGTGCAAGTCGCTTAGGACTGGGACAGGTCCCCTACGAGCAGTACTTC.

The chain carries TRBV6-5 and TRBJ2-5; 9 positions match TRBD1. This CDR3 contains 15 residues. Germline trimming cut 1 base from V and 5 bases from J; bases unmatched to any gene: 5. Germline-derived CDR1 and CDR2 are MNHEY and SVGAGI. The CDR3 bases are TGTGCCAGCAGTTACTACAGGGGGCCGGTGGAGACCCAGTACTTC. Its protein product is CASSYYRGPVETQYF.

V gene TRBV7-9 combines with J gene TRBJ1-2; TRBD1 agrees at 7 bases. CDR3 length: 12 amino acids. V shed 5 bases and J 8 bases; nucleotides not matched to a gene: 5. The germline gives CDR1 SEHNR, CDR2 FQNEAQ (reference sequence). CDR3 loop: CASSPDRDGYTF. The CDR3 DNA reads as TGTGCCAGCAGCCCCGACAGGGACGGCTACACCTTC.

The V and J genes are TRBV10-2 and TRBJ1-1; a possible D gene is TRBD1 (6 bases). V was cut by 6 bases and J by 1 base, with 15 bases left in between. CDR1 WSHSY and CDR2 SAAADI come from the germline V gene. This CDR3 comprises 15 residues. The CDR3 loop is CASRAFDRRNTEAFF. For the CDR3, the DNA is TGCGCCAGCAGGGCCTTCGACAGGAGGAACACTGAAGCTTTCTTT.

This clone was observed a handful of times. The chain links TRBV7-6 to TRBJ1-2, with 8 bases lining up with TRBD1. CDR1 and CDR2 from the germline V gene are SGHVS and FNYEAQ. CDR3 length equals 14 residues. The ends lost 4 bases at V and 0 bases at J; junction bases unmatched: 1. DNA for the CDR3: TGTGCCAGCAGCTCGGGACAGGCTAACTATGGCTACACCTTC. This translates into CASSSGQANYGYTF. Full variable domain (rest looked up from reference TRBV7-6 and TRBJ1-2): GAGVSQSPRYKVTKRGQDVALRCDPISGHVSLYWYRQALGQGPEFLTYFNYEAQQDKSGLPNDRFSAERPEGSISTLTIQRTEQRDSAMYRCASSSGQANYGYTFGSGTRLTVV.

V usage is TRBV27 and J usage is TRBJ1-5; 7 bases fit TRBD1. The CDR3 runs 13 residues. Germline trimming cut 5 bases from V and 7 bases from J; bases unmatched to any gene: 5. Germline-derived CDR1 and CDR2 are MNHEY and SMNVEV (reference sequence). The CDR3 loop reads CASSQQGGQPQHF. CDR3 bases: TGTGCCAGCAGTCAGCAGGGGGGACAGCCCCAGCATTTT.

This clone has just one count. The gene calls are TRBV27 and TRBJ1-4; a possible D gene is TRBD1 (5 bases). CDR1 MNHEY and CDR2 SMNVEV come from the germline V gene (reference sequence). The CDR3 covers 14 residues. V dropped 2 bases and J dropped 8 bases, with 12 bases sitting between them. This chain's CDR3 is CASSLGGSREKLFF. The CDR3 nucleotides are TGTGCCAGCAGTTTAGGGGGGAGCCGGGAAAAACTGTTTTTT.

The chain combines TRBV18 with TRBJ2-7; no firm D call. This CDR3 is 13 amino acids long. Deletions cut 3 bases from V and 2 bases from J, with 8 bases between. Germline CDR1 KGHSH, CDR2 LQKENI. The CDR3 DNA is TGTGCCAGCTCACCGCAACAGACCTACGAGCAGTACTTC. Amino acids: CASSPQQTYEQYF.

The rearrangement links TRBV7-9 to TRBJ2-7, with D unclear. The germline CDR1 and CDR2 sequences are SEHNR and FQNEAQ (reference sequence). V lost 1 base and J 0 bases, leaving 4 bases between the germline ends. The CDR3 is 13 amino acids. The chain's CDR3 is CASSLVSSYEQYF. The CDR3 DNA is TGTGCCAGCAGCTTAGTCAGCTCCTACGAGCAGTACTTC.

The chain has TRBV2 and TRBJ1-5; no reliable D call. CDR1 is SNHLY, CDR2 FYNNEI, per germline. This CDR3 is 15 amino acids long. Trimming pared 2 bases from V and 0 bases from J, leaving 8 bases between. CDR3 bases: TGTGCCAGCAGTGAAAGCGGGGATAGCAATCAGCCCCAGCATTTT. As protein: CASSESGDSNQPQHF.

Of note for this clone: An end of the junction does not agree with germline; a read error may underlie this. V usage is TRBV4-1 and J usage is TRBJ2-6; TRBD2 might be the D (6 bases). The length of the CDR3 is 18 residues. Germline loops: CDR1 MGHRA, CDR2 YSYEKL. CDR3 amino acids: CASSQRDGGLSGANGLTF. In DNA, the CDR3 is TGCGCCAGCAGCCAGCGGGACGGTGGACTATCTGGGGCCAACGGCCTGACTTTC.